The subject of this entry is one T cell receptor (beta chain). Its antigen is not identified. Using a J-beta primer mix together with a sample-barcoded 5' primer, a second PCR was run for roughly 6 to 11 cycles. TCRdb reprocessed the 5' RACE reads via MiXCR and lists one record per CDR3 protein. The sample shows about 730,000 distinct CDR3 sequences, approximately 43% of them seen only once. The data originate from a study of blood T cells in healthy people across ages. CDR1 and CDR2 from the germline V gene are SEHNR and FQNEAQ (reference sequence). The CDR3 is made up of 18 amino acids. General observations from the study: Whereas aged donors had fewer naive CD4+ cells, long-lived donors had more of them and higher diversity.

The TCR originated in a woman aged 55-69 years in good health. What was sequenced was blood. The chain employs TRBV7-9 and TRBJ2-7, with D perhaps TRBD2 (6 bases). The DNA matches TRBJ2-5 better at its end, which makes the J call doubtful. The CDR3 nucleotides are TGTGCCAGCAGCAGACTACCGGGAGTAAGTGAGCTTCAAGAGACCCAGTACTTC. It codes for CASSRLPGVSELQETQYF.